A selection of T cell receptor beta chains follows, all from one sample in a study of cytomegalovirus exposure and HLA in healthy donors. Sequencing used immunoSEQ multiplex PCR; TCRdb keeps in-frame clones, though not all of them. The sample consists of more than 60,000 clones, around four fifths of them appearing once. Sequencing was done on a sample of PBMCs. All receptors come from a woman in her twenties or thirties in good health and CMV-seronegative. Each CDR3 is given with its conserved first and last residue. Each record gives: V gene, D gene, clone size, J gene, CDR3 DNA, CDR3 protein. D genes are given only for firm matches. Clone size is stated in some rows and not others, as once, few, many or a class when expanded.

TRBV14	TRBD2	once	TRBJ2-3	TGTGCCAGCAGCCAAGTACTAGCGCTTGGCACAGATACGCAGTATTTT	CASSQVLALGTDTQYF
TRBV7-2	NA	NA	TRBJ2-3	TGTGCCAGCAGCTTATTATCGGTGGAGACAGATACGCAGTATTTT	CASSLLSVETDTQYF
TRBV5-6	TRBD1	few	TRBJ2-1	TGTGCCAGCAGCTTGGGAGACAGGGGCTACAATGAGCAGTTCTTC	CASSLGDRGYNEQFF
TRBV5-6	NA	NA	TRBJ2-7	TGTGCCAGCAGCTTTGAGGGAAGTGGAAACGAGCAGTACTTC	CASSFEGSGNEQYF
TRBV27	TRBD1	NA	TRBJ1-1	TGTGCCAGCAGTTTAGGTACAGGGGGCTTCCTCTTATTT	CASSLGTGGFLLF
TRBV7-2	NA	once	TRBJ2-1	TGTGCCAGCAGCTTAGGGGGGGTCTTGAGCTCCTACAATGAGCAGTTCTTC	CASSLGGVLSSYNEQFF
TRBV9	NA	NA	TRBJ1-2	TGTGCCAGCAGCGCCCGGACAGCGAACTATGGCTACACCTTC	CASSARTANYGYTF
TRBV6-1	NA	NA	TRBJ1-1	TGTGCCAGCAGTGACCCCCTTGAAGCTTTCTTT	CASSDPLEAFF
TRBV19	TRBD2	NA	TRBJ2-1	TGTGCCAGTAGCCCGGGACTAGCAGTACTGGGAGTCTTC	CASSPGLAVLGVF
TRBV11-2	NA	NA	TRBJ1-6	TGTGCCAGCAGCTTGTCGGACAATCCCCTCCACTTT	CASSLSDNPLHF
TRBV14	TRBD1	NA	TRBJ1-3	TGTGCCAGCAGCGTGACCTACAGGGGCTCTGGAAACACCATATATTTT	CASSVTYRGSGNTIYF
TRBV2	TRBD1	NA	TRBJ1-1	TGTGCCAGCAGTAGGACAGGGGAGTATGGGAACACTGAAGCTTTCTTT	CASSRTGEYGNTEAFF
TRBV6-6	TRBD1	NA	TRBJ1-1	TGTGCCAGCAGTTACGCAGGGGGCACTGAAGCTTTCTTT	CASSYAGGTEAFF
TRBV4-3	TRBD1	NA	TRBJ1-1	TGCGCCAGCAGCCAATTGACAGGGGACACTGAAGCTTTCTTT	CASSQLTGDTEAFF
TRBV18	NA	once	TRBJ2-4	TGTGCCAGCTCACCCAACACGGCCAAAAACATTCAGTACTTC	CASSPNTAKNIQYF
TRBV5-5	NA	NA	TRBJ1-1	TGTGCCAGCAGCTTTTGGGGAGGTAACACTGAAGCTTTCTTT	CASSFWGGNTEAFF
TRBV29-1	TRBD2	NA	TRBJ2-6	TGCAGCGTTGAAGCACGGGGGGGCTCTGGGGCCAACGTCCTGACTTTC	CSVEARGGSGANVLTF
TRBV2	NA	NA	TRBJ1-5	TGTGCCAGCAGTGGGGTCTTCGACAGGCCCACTAATCAGCCCCAGCATTTT	CASSGVFDRPTNQPQHF
TRBV2	NA	NA	TRBJ2-1	TGTGCCAGCAGCGACGGGGGCTACAATGAGCAGTTCTTC	CASSDGGYNEQFF
TRBV7-9	NA	NA	TRBJ2-1	TGTGCCAGCAGCCGCATAGCGAGTAATAATGAGCAGTTCTTC	CASSRIASNNEQFF
TRBV6-1	NA	NA	TRBJ2-5	TGTGCCAGCAGTGAAACCCCCGGAGGGGCCCAGTACTTC	CASSETPGGAQYF
TRBV6-1	TRBD1	NA	TRBJ1-2	TGTGCCAGCAGTGCTTCACAGGGGGCGAGTGGCTACACCTTC	CASSASQGASGYTF
TRBV7-9	TRBD1	once	TRBJ1-1	TGTGCCAGCAGCTTAGGGGACAGGCCACACACTGAAGCTTTCTTT	CASSLGDRPHTEAFF
TRBV10-3	TRBD1	NA	TRBJ1-3	TGTGCCATCAGTACCTACAGACAGGGGGACGGAAACACCATATATTTT	CAISTYRQGDGNTIYF
TRBV11-3	NA	NA	TRBJ2-2	TGTGCCAGCAGCTTACCAGGGTACACCGGGGAGCTGTTTTTT	CASSLPGYTGELFF
TRBV15	NA	NA	TRBJ1-1	TGTGCCACCAGCATAGACGGGAACACTGAAGCTTTCTTT	CATSIDGNTEAFF
TRBV5-8	TRBD1	few	TRBJ2-5	TGTGCCAGCAGCGAGGGACAGTCGTTCCAAGAGACCCAGTACTTC	CASSEGQSFQETQYF
TRBV5-1	TRBD1	few	TRBJ2-1	TGCGCCAGCAGTTTCGACAGGGCTGAGGGTGAGCAGTTCTTC	CASSFDRAEGEQFF
TRBV18	TRBD2	few	TRBJ2-3	TGTGCCAGCTCACCAAGCCTAGCGGGAACCTTAGATACGCAGTATTTT	CASSPSLAGTLDTQYF